This T cell receptor beta chain was observed in a study of a mutant IDH1 vaccine in newly diagnosed glioma (dated by TCRdb to the early 2020s). Study-wide context: Vaccination began 4-6 weeks after radiotherapy alone, or alongside temozolomide cycles in the chemotherapy-containing groups. The week-35 safety follow-up took place at visit V12, and the week-47 end of study took place at visit V13. Prior to enrollment, patients had been given standard therapy consisting of radiotherapy alone, temozolomide alone, or radiochemotherapy with temozolomide, with the combination given to most patients. Peripheral blood was drawn at six visits: V03 (baseline), V05, V07, V10, V12 and V13. Of the 30 to 35 patients who were treated, around 60% were male and about 40% were female, and the mean age was around 40 years. For exploratory analyses, longitudinal TCRB deep sequencing was carried out in about two dozen treated patients wherever samples were available. The study at large found these results: Immune responses induced by the vaccine were seen in 93.3% of patients across multiple MHC alleles. Changes in the top peripheral T cell clonotypes picked up by TCRB sequencing did not appear to be linked to pseudoprogression. Selection of PBMC samples for TCRB deep sequencing was based on availability. The authors noted that analyses of patient blood samples could not be reproduced because of sample limitations.

The library was made by the immunoSEQ multiplex PCR assay. The hsTCRB Kit was used according to the manufacturer's protocol to amplify rearranged TCR beta chain sequences. Sequencing of TCRB libraries was carried out on an Illumina MiSeq. The original methods were these. The kit vendor's proprietary platform handled demultiplexing, trimming and gene mapping. TCRdb retrieved this table from immuneACCESS and kept in-frame rearrangements only. Not all clones are present; in checked studies, unresolved V genes account for under half, and no reason is known for the remainder. The V and J calls and clone size come from that table; D and trimming were worked out from the DNA. The sample has around 60,000 clones on record, roughly 79% of them singletons. Of the sample, roughly 5% is held by the ten largest clones. In light of the paper, this sample's time point label describes: week 35, safety follow-up. Each vaccine dose was 300 ug of a 20-mer mutant IDH1 peptide in Montanide, given subcutaneously with topical imiquimod. Patients were given eight vaccinations, in weeks 1, 3, 5, 7, 11, 15, 19 and 23, which matched visits V03 through V10. Newly diagnosed WHO grade 3 or 4 IDH1-mutant astrocytomas showing loss of nuclear ATRX were present in the donors. The samples were drawn from NOA16, a multicentre, single-arm, open-label phase I trial in Germany that tested a mutant IDH1 peptide vaccine in humans for the first time. Genomic DNA for TCRB sequencing was extracted from EDTA blood using the DNeasy Blood and Tissue Kit.

CDR1 MNHEY and CDR2 SVGAGI are derived from the germline V gene. V is cut by 3 bases and J by 5 bases, and the space between the germline ends is 11 bases. Its CDR3 holds 14 amino acids, cysteine through phenylalanine. Of all the DNA, just the CDR3 is kept, 42 bases in frame from base 1. Of note for this clone: The antigen it recognizes is unknown. No much larger clone is present one base from it, and per-base qualities are unavailable.

This TCR was recovered from a man aged 35 to 55 with glioma. This material consisted of PBMCs, taken from a glioma patient whose treatment included an IDH1 peptide vaccine. Recombination joined TRBV6-5 with TRBJ2-1; the D segment could be TRBD2, given 6 matching bases. The nucleotide sequence is given as TGTGCCAGCAGTTATAGGACTAAAGACAATGAGCAGTTCTTC. Its translation reads: CASSYRTKDNEQFF.